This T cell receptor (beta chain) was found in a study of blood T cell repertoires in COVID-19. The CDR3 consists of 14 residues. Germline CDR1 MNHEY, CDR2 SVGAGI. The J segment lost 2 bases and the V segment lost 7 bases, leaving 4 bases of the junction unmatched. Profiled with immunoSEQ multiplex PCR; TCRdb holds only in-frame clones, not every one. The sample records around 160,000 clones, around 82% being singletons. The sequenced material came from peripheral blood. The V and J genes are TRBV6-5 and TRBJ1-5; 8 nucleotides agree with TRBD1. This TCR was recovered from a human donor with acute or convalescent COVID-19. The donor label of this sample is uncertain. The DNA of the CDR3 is TGTGCCAGCACCCAGGACAGGGGCAATCAGCCCCAGCATTTT. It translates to CASTQDRGNQPQHF.